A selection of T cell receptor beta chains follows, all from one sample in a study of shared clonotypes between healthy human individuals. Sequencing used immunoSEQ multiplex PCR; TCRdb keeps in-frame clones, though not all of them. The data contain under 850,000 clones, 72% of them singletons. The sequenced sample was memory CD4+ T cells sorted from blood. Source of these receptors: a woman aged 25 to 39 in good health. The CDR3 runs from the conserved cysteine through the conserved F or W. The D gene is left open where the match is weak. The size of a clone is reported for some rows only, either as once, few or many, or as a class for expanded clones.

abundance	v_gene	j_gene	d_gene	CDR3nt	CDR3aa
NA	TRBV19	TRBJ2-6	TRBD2	TGTGCCACTTCTCCGGGGGGCTCTGGGGCCAACGTCCTGACTTTC	CATSPGGSGANVLTF
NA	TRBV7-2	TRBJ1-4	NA	TGTGCCAGCAGCTTCAGGGGTAGGGATGAAAAACTGTTTTTT	CASSFRGRDEKLFF
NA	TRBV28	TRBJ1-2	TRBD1	TGTGCCAGCAGAGCAGGGGGTAACTATGGCTACACCTTC	CASRAGGNYGYTF
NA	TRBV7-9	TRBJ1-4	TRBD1	TGTGCCAGCAGCTTGGGACAGAATGAAAAACTGTTTTTT	CASSLGQNEKLFF
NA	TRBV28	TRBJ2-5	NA	TGTGCCAGCAGACAGGGCCAAGAGACCCAGTACTTC	CASRQGQETQYF
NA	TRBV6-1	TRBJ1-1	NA	TGTGCCAGCAGTGAAGGACAGTGGCGCACTGAAGCTTTCTTT	CASSEGQWRTEAFF
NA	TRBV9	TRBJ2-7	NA	TGTGCCAGCAGCGAAGGGGGGCTACCGACCTACGAGCAGTACTTC	CASSEGGLPTYEQYF
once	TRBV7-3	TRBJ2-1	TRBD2	TGTGCCAGCAGCACACTAGCGGGAGCTCTGATCTTC	CASSTLAGALIF
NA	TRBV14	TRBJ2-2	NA	TGTGCCAGCAGCCATCTTGGGCTCGGGCTGTTTTTT	CASSHLGLGLFF
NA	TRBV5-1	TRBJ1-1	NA	TGCGCCAGCAGCCTCAGGGCCCCGAACACTGAAGCTTTCTTT	CASSLRAPNTEAFF
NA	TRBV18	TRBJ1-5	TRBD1	TGTGCCAGCTCACCAGCGGACAGGGGGAATCAGCCCCAGCATTTT	CASSPADRGNQPQHF
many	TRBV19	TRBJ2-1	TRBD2	TGTGCCAGTAATCAAGGGGGACCTAGCGGGAGAGACGGTGAGCAGTTCTTC	CASNQGGPSGRDGEQFF
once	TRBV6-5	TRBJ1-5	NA	TGTGCCAGCAGTTCGAAAAGCAATCAGCCCCAGCATTTT	CASSSKSNQPQHF
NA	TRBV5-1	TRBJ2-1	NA	TGCGCCAGCAGCTTGGGGACGGACCACAATGAGCAGTTCTTC	CASSLGTDHNEQFF
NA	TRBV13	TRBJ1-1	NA	TGTGCCAGCAGTACGGGGGGGGTCACTGAAGCTTTCTTT	CASSTGGVTEAFF
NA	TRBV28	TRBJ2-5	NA	TGTGCCAGCAGTTTATACCAGGGGACTTGGGAGACCCAGTACTTC	CASSLYQGTWETQYF
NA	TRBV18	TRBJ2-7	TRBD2	TGTGCCAGCTCACCAAGTGGGACTAGGGGAGCCGAGCAGTACTTC	CASSPSGTRGAEQYF
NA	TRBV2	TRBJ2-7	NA	TGTGCCAGCAGTGGACTAGTCAGCTTCTACGAGCAGTACTTC	CASSGLVSFYEQYF
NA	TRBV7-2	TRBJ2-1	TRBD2	TGTGCCAGCAGCTTAGCGCGGAGCGGGAGTGCCGGTGAGCAGTTCTTC	CASSLARSGSAGEQFF
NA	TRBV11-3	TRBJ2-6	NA	TGTGCCAGCAGCTTAAGGGGGTGGCCCGAAATTCACTCTGGGGCCAACGTCCTGACTTTC	CASSLRGWPEIHSGANVLTF
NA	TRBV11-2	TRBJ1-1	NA	TGTGCCAGCAGAAGTACCAGGGGTTGGAACACTGAAGCTTTCTTT	CASRSTRGWNTEAFF
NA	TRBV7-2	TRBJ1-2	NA	TGTGCCAGCAGCTTTAGGGACACCGATGGCTACACCTTC	CASSFRDTDGYTF
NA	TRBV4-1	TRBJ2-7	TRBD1	TGCGCCAGCGGCCGGGACAGGGTCTCCTACGAGCAGTACTTC	CASGRDRVSYEQYF
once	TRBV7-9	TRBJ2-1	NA	TGTGCCAGCAGCTTAGCGGTCCACAATGAGCAGTTCTTC	CASSLAVHNEQFF
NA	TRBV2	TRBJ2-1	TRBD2	TGTGCCAGCAGTGACCCTAGCGGGAGCAATGAGCAGTTCTTC	CASSDPSGSNEQFF
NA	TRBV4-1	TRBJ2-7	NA	TGCGCCAGCAGCCCGGAGGCGGCGCCTATCTACGAGCAGTACTTC	CASSPEAAPIYEQYF
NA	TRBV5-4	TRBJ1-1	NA	TGTGCCAGCAGCATGCACGGGACACCCTACACTGAAGCTTTCTTT	CASSMHGTPYTEAFF
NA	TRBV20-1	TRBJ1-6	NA	TGCAGTGCTGGTTTAGAGTCACCCCTCCACTTT	CSAGLESPLHF
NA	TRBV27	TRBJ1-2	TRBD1	TGTGCCAGCAGTTCGACAGGGGGTAGCGGCTACACCTTC	CASSSTGGSGYTF
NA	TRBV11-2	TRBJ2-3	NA	TGTGCCAGCAGCTTAGTAAACTCAAGGCAGTATTTT	CASSLVNSRQYF
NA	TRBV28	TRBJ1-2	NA	TGTGCCAGCAGGGGTGCAGGGACTCAGGGATACACCTTC	CASRGAGTQGYTF
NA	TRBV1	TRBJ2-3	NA	TGCACCAGCAGCCAACTGAAGGCAGATACGCAGTATTTT	CTSSQLKADTQYF
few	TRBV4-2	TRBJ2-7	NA	TGTGCCAGCAGCCAAGCCGGCACTAGTATGCTCGAGCAGTACTTC	CASSQAGTSMLEQYF
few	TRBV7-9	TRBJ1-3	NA	TGTGCCAGCAGCCCGGACCTACCAGGAAACACCATATATTTT	CASSPDLPGNTIYF
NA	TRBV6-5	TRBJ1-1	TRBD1	TGTGCCAGCAGTTATCAGGGGGGAACTGAAGCTTTCTTT	CASSYQGGTEAFF
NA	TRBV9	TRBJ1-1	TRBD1	TGTGCCAGCAGCATAGAGCCGACAGGGGGCAAGGGGACTGAAGCTTTCTTT	CASSIEPTGGKGTEAFF
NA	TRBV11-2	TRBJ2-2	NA	TGTGCCAGCAGCTTTAGAGGGCCCCTATCTAACACCGGGGAGCTGTTTTTT	CASSFRGPLSNTGELFF
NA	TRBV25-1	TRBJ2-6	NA	TGTGCCAGCAGTGAATCGCGCGGTGGGGCCAACGTCCTGACTTTC	CASSESRGGANVLTF
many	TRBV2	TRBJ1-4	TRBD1	TGTGCCAGCAGTGCCGGACAGGGGGTCGCAACTAATGAAAAACTGTTTTTT	CASSAGQGVATNEKLFF
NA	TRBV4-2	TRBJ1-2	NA	TGTGCCAGCAGCCAAGAACAGGGCCTCTATGGCTACACCTTC	CASSQEQGLYGYTF
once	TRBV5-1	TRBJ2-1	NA	TGCGCCAGCAGCTTGGGAATAGATAACCATGAGCAGTTCTTC	CASSLGIDNHEQFF
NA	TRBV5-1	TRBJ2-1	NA	TGCGCCAGCAGCGGGGTCGTTAGCCTTCCCTACAATGAGCAGTTCTTC	CASSGVVSLPYNEQFF
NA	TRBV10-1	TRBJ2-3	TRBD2	TGCGCCAGCAGTGATAGCGGGATTAGAGATACGCAGTATTTT	CASSDSGIRDTQYF
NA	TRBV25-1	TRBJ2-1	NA	TGTGCCAGCAGTGGGTCCAATGAGCAGTTCTTC	CASSGSNEQFF
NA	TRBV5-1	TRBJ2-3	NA	TGCGCCAGCAGCTTGGAGGGGGTTCGACTGACAGATACGCAGTATTTT	CASSLEGVRLTDTQYF
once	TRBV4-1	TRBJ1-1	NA	TGCGCCAGCAGATTTTTGGGGAGGGGACCGGAGAACACTGAAGCTTTCTTT	CASRFLGRGPENTEAFF
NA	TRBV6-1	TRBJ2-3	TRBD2	TGTGCCAGCAGTGGGGCGGGAGCGACAGATACGCAGTATTTT	CASSGAGATDTQYF
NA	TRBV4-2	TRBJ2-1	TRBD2	TGTGCCAGCAGCGCGACTAGCGTGAGCTCCTACAATGAGCAGTTCTTC	CASSATSVSSYNEQFF
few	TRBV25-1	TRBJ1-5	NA	TGTGCCAGCAGTAAACGCTGGGAAAATCAGCCCCAGCATTTT	CASSKRWENQPQHF
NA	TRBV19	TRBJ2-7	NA	TGTGCCAGTAGTATACACCGGGGGACATCCTACGAGCAGTACTTC	CASSIHRGTSYEQYF
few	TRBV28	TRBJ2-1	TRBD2	TGTGCCAGCAGCCTCTCTGGGGCGGGAGCTTCCAATGAGCAGTTCTTC	CASSLSGAGASNEQFF
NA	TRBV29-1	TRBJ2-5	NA	TGCAGCGTTGTGTTGGCGGGCCGCCAAGAGACCCAGTACTTC	CSVVLAGRQETQYF
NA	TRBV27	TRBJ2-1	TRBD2	TGTGCCAGTCCCCGGAGGCCGGGACTAGCGGGAGTCCATGAGCAGTTCTTC	CASPRRPGLAGVHEQFF